Reported below is one T cell receptor beta chain. This clone was picked up one time. Its antigen remains unidentified. No base qualities exist here, and no much larger clone lies one base off it. Measured from the cysteine to the phenylalanine, the CDR3 is 14 residues long. Left in the record is the CDR3 DNA by itself, 42 bases read in frame from the first base. CDR1 SGHAT and CDR2 FQNNGV were looked up in the germline V gene. Trimming takes 6 bases from V and 1 base from J, and the germline ends sit 12 bases apart. This sample was taken from a study of blood T cell dynamics during melanoma immunotherapy (dated by TCRdb to the early 2020s). Study-level background: All patients had metastatic melanoma and were given first-line pembrolizumab or nivolumab plus ipilimumab as standard of care in the United Kingdom. To find early correlates of response, the study profiled the peripheral T cell receptor repertoires of patients with metastatic melanoma both before and after one cycle of checkpoint inhibitor therapy. The training cohort was made up of consecutive patients, while a further independent group of patients from the same centre was pooled to form an external validation set. What the research found in general, with its limitations: Among sorted CD8+ subsets, TIE cells showed the highest similarity to cfDNA CDR3 sequences and the highest clonality, suggesting active turnover with convergence on dominant clones. The study could not determine whether the T cell clones driving repertoire changes were melanoma-specific or reflected general immune activation. The relatively small sample size was recognized as a factor that could limit how well the results generalize.

For each sorted CD8+ T cell subset, the entire amount of extracted DNA went into the assay. TCR beta CDR3 sequences were amplified from genomic DNA using the immunoSEQ TCRb Assay kit according to manufacturer instructions. The KAPA Library Quantification Kit for Illumina platforms was used to quantify pooled libraries by qPCR. Sequencing of the pooled libraries was done on an Illumina NextSeq 500, with clustering at roughly 0.55-1.2 pM. From the authors' description of their analysis: TCR data were analyzed with immunoSEQ ANALYZER and the R LymphoSeq package. A rearrangement efficiency score was calculated as productive divided by the sum of productive and non-productive CDR3 sequences. Clonality was measured with the Gini coefficient and diversity with the Renyi index at alpha=1, compared pairwise between timepoints within each patient. In LymphoSeq, clonal relatedness was computed using an edit distance of 3, and repertoire similarity was computed using the Bhattacharyya coefficient. To classify response, a linear discriminant analysis based on week-3 changes in clonality and diversity was built using the R MASS and caret packages. The immuneACCESS repertoire file appears here via TCRdb, limited to in-frame rearrangements. These files lack a portion of the clones; in checked studies, under half of the deficit traces to unresolved V genes, and the cause of the others is not known. That table supplies the V and J calls and clone size; D and trimming were determined from the DNA. This sample is represented by some 600 clones; around 68% of them were singletons. Approximately 31% of the sample is in the top ten clones.

The meaning of the sample's time point label: week 3, after first cycle of checkpoint inhibitor. Blood samples were taken at two points: before treatment (T0) and at week 3 (W3), which came after the first cycle of checkpoint blockade. Except for two patients with rapid clinical progression, response was assessed 12 weeks after the first infusion by RECIST 1.1; disease control meant complete response, partial response or stable disease. Patients were excluded for prior systemic cancer treatment, concomitant immunosuppressant therapy or synchronous other active malignancies. Sorted CD8+ memory and naive T cell subsets were sequenced at T0 and W3 from six patients, three progressing and three with disease control. Lymphoprep and SepMate tubes were used to isolate PBMC from blood, and red cell lysis was then performed. QIAamp DNA Blood Mini kits were used to extract DNA from PBMC and from sorted T cell subsets. CD8+ T cell subsets were live-sorted on a FACSAria III cytometer and were frozen prior to DNA extraction. For flow cytometry, fresh PBMC were kept at 4 degrees C in PBS with roughly 1.9% fetal bovine serum and analyzed within 24 hours.

The TCR was taken from a human donor with melanoma. Sequencing used central memory CD8+ T cells from blood, obtained from a patient treated with checkpoint blockade. This chain joins TRBV11-2 to TRBJ2-5; tentative D gene TRBD2, with 6 bases matching. Here is the DNA: TGTGCCAGCAGTTCCGGAGGGGCCCAAGAGACCCAGTACTTC. Translated, this gives CASSSGGAQETQYF.